This T cell receptor (beta chain) was sequenced in a study of blood T cell repertoires in COVID-19 (TCRdb year 2020). In terms of the full investigation: Samples covering the acute and convalescent phases of COVID-19 were provided by collaborators in the United States, Italy and Spain. HLA class I and class II types, where available, came from metadata supplied by the sample provider rather than from assay-based typing. Deeply sampled blood TCRbeta repertoires from subjects exposed to, actively infected with, or recovered from COVID-19 were included in the dataset. The material from the prospective study consisted of cDNA or gDNA derived from T cells, B-cell-depleted T cells, or PBMCs. Samples came from the ongoing ImmuneRACE study (first 160 participants) plus 1,254 subjects from 6 global collaborators. Sample metadata almost always included a de-identified subject ID, COVID-19 status, age in years and sex. The repertoires were released in a freely available public database meant as a resource for research on the immune response to SARS-CoV-2. Study-wide findings and limitations: The amount of clinical and demographic metadata varied by source and participant and was provided uncurated.

The immunoSEQ Assay, a bias-controlled multiplex PCR, was used to amplify TCRbeta CDR3 regions from genomic DNA. In the paper's pipeline: Nucleated cell counts per sample were estimated from amplification of reference gene primers within the assay. To quantify the absolute abundance of each unique TCRbeta CDR3 rearrangement, sequence reads were collapsed and filtered. For each sample, productive Simpson clonality was calculated as the square root of Simpson's diversity index across productive rearrangements. TCRdb carries this immuneACCESS record with in-frame sequences only. Its versions omit some clonotypes, under half of them owing to an unresolved V gene in the studies checked, with the rest unexplained. The DNA gave D and trimming, while V, J and clone size come from that table. For this sample there are 95,000 to 110,000 clones; around 90% appear just once. The top ten clonotypes cover 4.9% of the sample.

Collaborating institutions collected whole blood in K2EDTA tubes following their own protocols. Collaborator samples were shipped for TCRbeta analysis as frozen whole blood, isolated PBMCs, or DNA extracted from either sample type. As for this clone: Its recognized antigen is unknown. Base quality data are lacking; no much larger clone is found one base away.

The sequencing sample was made of peripheral blood. This clonotype was obtained from a man aged 40-49 years with active or convalescent COVID-19.

The CDR3 protein is CASSLSPLANYGYTF. The DNA sequence is as follows: TGCGCCAGCAGCTTGAGCCCTTTAGCTAACTATGGCTACACCTTC. The sequence links TRBV5-1 to TRBJ1-2; no D gene can be assigned with confidence. Based on the germline V gene, the CDR1 and CDR2 sequences are SGHRS and YFSETQ. The CDR3 contains 15 residues, cysteine and phenylalanine counted. The sequence is cut down to CDR3 DNA, 45 bases in frame from base 1. Trimming at the junction amounts to 1 base on V and 0 bases on J, and the germline ends lie 10 bases apart.